This TCR beta chain was retrieved from a study of T cells after yellow fever vaccination. Study findings and constraints: Clones from primary vaccination mostly reappeared after the booster (about 97% CD4, over 85% CD8). FACS-sorted repertoires could contain abundant clonotypes contaminating from the bulk population.

The CDR3 totals 12 residues. The ends lost 6 bases at V and 7 bases at J; junction bases unmatched: 4. The 5'RACE template-switching step produced TCR cDNA and added a universal primer site and UMIs. TCRdb used MiXCR to reprocess the 5' RACE reads, holding one entry per CDR3 protein. The data show approximately 580,000 distinct CDR3 sequences, roughly a sixth seen once. This clonotype was picked up a small number of times. Antigen specificity is unknown. Material: PBMCs, obtained more than 4 days after the first yellow fever vaccination. This sequence was found in a man aged 18-30 years who received the YFV17D yellow fever vaccine. The chain has TRBV12-3 or TRBV12-4 and TRBJ1-2; TRBD1 matches 8 bases. For the CDR3, the DNA is TGTGCCAGCAGCTACACAGGGGGTGGCTACACCTTC. It translates to CASSYTGGGYTF.